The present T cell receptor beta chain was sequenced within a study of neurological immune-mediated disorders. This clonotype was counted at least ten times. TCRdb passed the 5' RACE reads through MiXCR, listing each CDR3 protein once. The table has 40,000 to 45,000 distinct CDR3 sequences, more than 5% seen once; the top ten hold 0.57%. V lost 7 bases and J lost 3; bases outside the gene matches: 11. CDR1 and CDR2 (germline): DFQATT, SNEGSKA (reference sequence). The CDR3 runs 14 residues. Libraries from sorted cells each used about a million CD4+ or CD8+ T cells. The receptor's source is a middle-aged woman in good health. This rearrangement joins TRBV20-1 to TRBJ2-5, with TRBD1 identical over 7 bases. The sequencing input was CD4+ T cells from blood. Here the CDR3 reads CSGLSPGTEETQYF. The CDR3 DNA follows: TGCAGTGGGTTATCTCCCGGGACAGAAGAGACCCAGTACTTC.